The clone carrying this T cell receptor (beta chain) was detected only a few times. What it recognizes is unknown. TCRdb reprocessed the 5' RACE reads with MiXCR, giving one entry per CDR3 protein. This table has around 300,000 distinct CDR3 sequences, roughly 14% appearing once. This CDR3 region has 13 residues. Germline loops: CDR1 MNHEY, CDR2 SVGAGI. Trimming removed 4 bases at V and 2 bases at J, with 8 bases between. These data belong to a study of CD8 T cells in ankylosing spondylitis. General study findings and limits: Matched ankylosing spondylitis synovial fluid reportedly contained a significantly enriched population of disease-linked clones. Past research had described some motif variants in reactive arthritis synovial fluid and blood.

This sequence originates from a male donor with ankylosing spondylitis or in good health (not recorded which). The chain uses TRBV6-5 and TRBJ2-5; weak D call: TRBD2 (5 bases). Sequencing used blood, either unsorted or a sorted T cell fraction (not recorded which). The CDR3 loop is CASSWTEQETQYF. In nucleotides, the CDR3 is TGTGCCAGCAGTTGGACTGAGCAAGAGACCCAGTACTTC.